These 21 T cell receptor beta chains share one sample of origin, sequenced in a study of response to subunit inactivated influenza vaccine. From the RT-PCR reads, TCRdb called clonotypes with MiXCR, one entry per CDR3 protein. The table has 500,000 to 600,000 distinct CDR3 sequences, approximately 12% seen once. Sequenced here: PBMCs from blood, sampled on the day of vaccination. Receptors originate from a man aged 50-60 years who received an inactivated influenza vaccine.

This clonotype was seen only a few times. The chain is built from TRBV7-9 and TRBJ2-6, with D uncertain. Germline V gene sequence: CDR1 SEHNR, CDR2 FQNEAQ (reference sequence). Trimming pared 3 bases from V and 2 bases from J, leaving 8 bases between. The CDR3 runs 15 residues. In nucleotides, the CDR3 is TGTGCCAGCAGCTTCACAGCTCCTGGGGCCAACGTCCTGACTTTC. It is translated as CASSFTAPGANVLTF.

The chain links TRBV9 to TRBJ2-3; D uncertain. Germline V lookup: CDR1 SGDLS, CDR2 YYNGEE. Trimming cost V 0 bases and J 0 bases, with 8 bases left between them. The CDR3 extends over 15 amino acids. Here the CDR3 DNA reads TGTGCCAGCAGCGTAGAAGGTTCTAGCACAGATACGCAGTATTTT. Protein sequence: CASSVEGSSTDTQYF. Full variable domain (missing parts from reference TRBV9 and TRBJ2-3): DSGVTQTPKHLITATGQRVTLRCSPRSGDLSVYWYQQSLDQGLQFLIQYYNGEERAKGNILERFSAQQFPDLHSELNLSSLELGDSALYFCASSVEGSSTDTQYFGPGTRLTVL.

J is TRBJ2-3 and V is TRBV7-8; 7 bases are shared with TRBD2. This CDR3 region has 14 residues. The V and J ends lost 5 bases and 3 bases, in that order; junction bases with no gene match: 5. Germline V gene sequence: CDR1 SGHVS, CDR2 FQNEAQ. CDR3 nucleotides: TGTGCCAGCAGCGAGCGGGGCAGGACAGATACGCAGTATTTT. Translating it yields CASSERGRTDTQYF. Together with reference TRBV7-8 and TRBJ2-3, the CDR3 gives the full variable domain: GAGVSQSPRYKVAKRGQDVALRCDPISGHVSLFWYQQALGQGPEFLTYFQNEAQLDKSGLPSDRFFAERPEGSVSTLKIQRTQQEDSAVYLCASSERGRTDTQYFGPGTRLTVL.

The J gene is TRBJ2-1, the V gene TRBV18; D remains unclear. Germline CDR1 KGHSH, CDR2 LQKENI. V was pared by 2 bases and J by 0 bases, with 20 bases between. CDR3 length equals 19 residues. CDR3 amino acids: CASSPSDPFTLGSYNEQFF. The CDR3 DNA reads TGTGCCAGCTCACCATCCGATCCCTTCACGCTAGGCTCCTACAATGAGCAGTTCTTC.

This clonotype showed up many times. V is TRBV27 and J is TRBJ2-7; weak D call: TRBD2 (5 bases). This CDR3 spans 15 amino acids. Per the germline V gene, CDR1 is MNHEY and CDR2 is SMNVEV (reference sequence). Trimming shortened V by 5 bases and J by 3 bases, and 17 bases separated the two germline ends. The chain's CDR3 is CASSLRDSVVYEQYF. CDR3 sequence (DNA): TGTGCCAGCAGTCTACGGGATAGCGTCGTCTACGAGCAGTACTTC.

The chain recombines TRBV5-6 with TRBJ2-3, with D hard to call. Trimming removed 4 bases from V and 2 bases from J, with 14 bases in between. The CDR3 runs to 15 residues. Germline-derived CDR1 and CDR2 are SGHDT and YYEEEE. DNA for the CDR3: TGTGCCAGCAGCCGGGTAAAGGCGGCCACAGATACGCAGTATTTT. Its translation: CASSRVKAATDTQYF.

The J gene is TRBJ2-2, the V gene TRBV3-1; D perhaps matches TRBD2 (5 bases). The CDR3 has 14 amino acids. Trimming shortened V by 7 bases and J by 5 bases, and 14 bases separated the two germline ends. Germline CDR1 LGHDT, CDR2 YNNKEL (reference sequence). The CDR3 loop is CASTQVEETGELFF. The CDR3 DNA reads as TGTGCCAGCACCCAGGTGGAGGAGACCGGGGAGCTGTTTTTT. The full variable domain, completed using reference TRBV3-1 and TRBJ2-2, is DTAVSQTPKYLVTQMGNDKSIKCEQNLGHDTMYWYKQDSKKFLKIMFSYNNKELIINETVPNRFSPKSPDKAHLNLHINSLELGDSAVYFCASTQVEETGELFFGEGSRLTVL.

This clonotype was observed a handful of times. V and J are TRBV29-1 and TRBJ2-3; no firm D call. V was clipped by 3 bases and J by 2 bases, with 9 bases between them. CDR3 length equals 13 residues. Per the germline V gene, CDR1 is SQVTM and CDR2 is ANQGSEA. CDR3 nucleotide sequence: TGCAGCGTTGACAACAGAATCACAGATACGCAGTATTTT. It yields the protein CSVDNRITDTQYF.

The CDR3 coding sequence is TGTGCCAGCTCAACACAGACCAGCGGCCGCTACAATGAGCAGTTCTTC. It encodes CASSTQTSGRYNEQFF. The V call is TRBV18, the J call TRBJ2-1; tentative D call: TRBD2 (5 bases). There are 16 residues in the CDR3. Germline CDR1 KGHSH, CDR2 LQKENI. The V and J ends lost 5 bases and 3 bases respectively, with 17 bases between them.

The gene calls are TRBV12-3 or TRBV12-4 and TRBJ2-1; D remains unclear. The CDR3 runs to 17 residues. Trimming took off 0 bases at V and 0 bases at J, with 12 bases between the two ends. As DNA, the CDR3 is TGTGCCAGCAGTTTAGCGGACGGACCGGGCTCCTACAATGAGCAGTTCTTC. Translation gives CASSLADGPGSYNEQFF.

This clonotype was seen at least ten times. V is TRBV19 and J is TRBJ1-2, with D perhaps TRBD1 (6 bases). The CDR3 runs to 12 residues. The V end lost 8 bases, the J end lost 2 bases, and 9 bases lay between the germline ends. Germline lookup yields CDR1 LNHDA and CDR2 SQIVND (reference sequence). CDR3 residues: CASGQYNYGYTF. DNA of the CDR3: TGTGCCAGTGGACAGTACAACTATGGCTACACCTTC.

This clonotype was seen a few times. V is TRBV5-1 and J is TRBJ2-7; a possible D gene is TRBD2 (6 bases). V lost 5 bases to trimming and J lost 2 bases, with 14 bases between them. From germline, CDR1 is SGHRS and CDR2 YFSETQ. The CDR3 is 14 residues long. The CDR3 DNA is TGCGCCAGCAGTATGGGGGGTAGAACCTACGAGCAGTACTTC. It encodes CASSMGGRTYEQYF.

This rearrangement joins TRBV12-3 or TRBV12-4 to TRBJ1-5; unclear D gene. The V end lost 3 bases, the J end lost 5 bases, and 14 bases lay between the germline ends. This CDR3 has 15 amino acids. CDR3 coding DNA: TGTGCCAGCAGTTTTCAGGAACGGCCTTATCAGCCCCAGCATTTT. Translated, it gives CASSFQERPYQPQHF.

This clonotype was observed at least ten times. The chain couples TRBV12-3 or TRBV12-4 to TRBJ2-3; no reliable D call. The CDR3 length is 15 residues. V gave up 2 bases and J gave up 0 bases, with 9 bases separating them. The CDR3 protein is CASSLSLGSTDTQYF. Here the CDR3 DNA reads TGTGCCAGCAGTTTAAGCTTGGGGAGCACAGATACGCAGTATTTT.

The V gene is TRBV20-1, the J gene TRBJ2-1, with 9 bases identical to TRBD2. Germline CDR1 DFQATT, CDR2 SNEGSKA (reference sequence). V lost 0 bases, J lost 7 bases, and 7 bases stayed unmatched. The CDR3 spans 15 residues. This CDR3 reads CSARDTAGGGNEQFF. The CDR3, as DNA: TGCAGTGCTAGAGATACAGCGGGGGGCGGGAATGAGCAGTTCTTC.

The chain combines TRBV5-5 with TRBJ2-2; tentatively, D is TRBD1 (5 bases). CDR3 length: 15 amino acids. V lost 4 bases to trimming and J lost 7 bases, with 17 bases between them. CDR1 and CDR2 from the germline V gene are SGHKS and YYEKEE (reference sequence). The CDR3 loop reads CASSPLDTESGELFF. In nucleotides, the CDR3 is TGTGCCAGCAGCCCCCTGGACACAGAGAGCGGGGAGCTGTTTTTT.

V gene TRBV5-1 combines with J gene TRBJ2-3, with 8 nucleotides matching TRBD2. This CDR3 is built from 21 residues. The J segment lost 2 bases and the V segment lost 0 bases, leaving 20 bases of the junction unmatched. Germline V lookup: CDR1 SGHRS, CDR2 YFSETQ. The CDR3: CASSLDSHLAGRTRSTDTQYF. CDR3 DNA: TGCGCCAGCAGCTTGGATTCCCACTTAGCGGGGCGTACGCGTTCCACAGATACGCAGTATTTT.

J is TRBJ2-7 and V is TRBV6-1; 7 nucleotides align to TRBD2. The CDR3 sequence is 14 residues long. CDR1 is MNHNS, CDR2 SASEGT, per germline. J gave up 5 bases and V 5 bases, and 9 bases lay outside the gene matches. The CDR3 loop is CASSPLGGNNEQYF. CDR3 in DNA: TGTGCCAGCAGTCCCCTGGGAGGGAACAACGAGCAGTACTTC.

This clonotype has at least ten counts. The chain carries TRBV29-1 and TRBJ2-3; D is unclear. The ends were cut back, 7 bases at V and 2 bases at J, with 10 bases in the middle. In germline, CDR1 is SQVTM, CDR2 ANQGSEA. The CDR3 length is 12 residues. CDR3 amino acids: CSASRYTDTQYF. CDR3 nucleotide sequence: TGCAGCGCTTCGAGGTACACAGATACGCAGTATTTT.

The chain uses TRBV6-2 or TRBV6-3 and TRBJ2-1, with 12 bases fitting TRBD2. The CDR3 loop spans 19 amino acids. Germline CDR1 and CDR2: MNHEY and SVGEGT. The ends lost 8 bases at V and 0 bases at J; junction bases unmatched: 14. DNA of the CDR3: TGTGCCAGCCCTCCTCCTGGACTAGCGGGGTTAGGCTCCTACAATGAGCAGTTCTTC. This codes for CASPPPGLAGLGSYNEQFF.

CDR3 coding DNA: TGTGCCAGTGAGAGCGGGAGGGCATTAGGAGAGACCCAGTACTTC. Translation gives CASESGRALGETQYF. The V gene is TRBV2, the J gene TRBJ2-5; 10 nucleotides line up with TRBD2. After removal of 9 bases from V and 4 bases from J, the junction contained 11 bases not matched to a gene. Germline assignment: CDR1 SNHLY and CDR2 FYNNEI. This CDR3 has 15 amino acids.